This record concerns one T cell receptor beta chain sequence. The CDR3 is made up of 14 amino acids. Trimming left V 5 bases short and J 0 bases short, with 13 bases between. Germline V lookup: CDR1 GTSNPN, CDR2 SVGIG (reference sequence). This sample was included in a study of technical replicates of blood from a handful of donors. Here immunoSEQ multiplex PCR was the method, and the copy in TCRdb shows in-frame clones only, minus some. The sample shows 50,000 to 65,000 clones, roughly nine tenths of them seen only once. This sequence was found in a human donor in good health. Some clones in this sample may be carry-over from other donors' samples. Sequencing used PBMCs. This chain connects TRBV30 to TRBJ1-1; D is perhaps TRBD1 (5 bases). For the CDR3, the DNA is TGTGCCTGGTTCGGGGGATTCATGAACACTGAAGCTTTCTTT. Translation gives CAWFGGFMNTEAFF.